These T cell receptor beta chains were read from a single sample in a study of blood T cell repertoires in COVID-19. The protocol was immunoSEQ multiplex PCR, while the TCRdb copy is restricted to in-frame clones and leaves out a portion. This sample has about 150,000 clones; 80% to 90% occur once, and the top ten carry roughly 2.7%. Material: peripheral blood. All receptors come from a human donor with acute or convalescent COVID-19. The donor label of this sample is uncertain. CDR3s include the opening cysteine and the closing phenylalanine or tryptophan. D genes are given only for firm matches. Some rows have no size entry. The others give once, few or many, or a class for an expanded clone.

TRBJ1-1 | TRBD1 | TRBV18 | once | TGTGCCAGCTCCCCCGACAGGGGGGTATCCGCAGCTTTCTTT | CASSPDRGVSAAFF
TRBJ2-3 | TRBD1 | TRBV11-3 | once | TGTGCCAGCAGCGAACAGGGGGCTCCAGATACGCAGTATTTT | CASSEQGAPDTQYF
TRBJ2-1 | TRBD2 | TRBV9 | . | TGTGCCAGCAGCTTTCGGCTAGCGGGGGGCCGGTCCTACAATGAGCAGTTCTTC | CASSFRLAGGRSYNEQFF
TRBJ2-3 | . | TRBV30 | . | TGTGCCTGGAGCTTCAGCGTCCGGGGGGATACGCAGTATTTT | CAWSFSVRGDTQYF
TRBJ2-7 | . | TRBV18 | . | TGTGCCAGCTCACCAAGGTCAATAAAGGAGAACGAGCAGTACTTC | CASSPRSIKENEQYF
TRBJ1-1 | TRBD1 | TRBV27 | . | TGTGCCAGCAGTCTCCAGACAGGGGCGGGCACTGAAGCTTTCTTT | CASSLQTGAGTEAFF
TRBJ1-2 | . | TRBV6-5 | . | TGTGCCAGCACCAACGCGGTGGTGGGCTATGGCTACACCTTC | CASTNAVVGYGYTF
TRBJ1-3 | . | TRBV7-9 | . | TGTGCCAGCAGCTTAGTGGGGGGCTCTGGAAACACCATATATTTT | CASSLVGGSGNTIYF
TRBJ1-6 | TRBD1 | TRBV2 | . | TGTGCCAGCGCGGGACAGGGTAGCTCCTATAATTCACCCCTCCACTTT | CASAGQGSSYNSPLHF
TRBJ1-1 | . | TRBV19 | . | TGTGCCAGTATCCAGACAGACCGAGCTCCTCAAGCTTTCTTT | CASIQTDRAPQAFF
TRBJ2-1 | . | TRBV19 | few | TGTGCCAGTAGTATTCTTGAATCGGGCTCCTACAATGAGCAGTTCTTC | CASSILESGSYNEQFF
TRBJ1-2 | TRBD1 | TRBV7-2 | . | TGTGCCAGCAGCACAGCCGGGACAGGGGGAGTCGGCTACACCTTC | CASSTAGTGGVGYTF
TRBJ2-1 | TRBD1 | TRBV7-2 | . | TGTGCCAGCAGCCGCGTGACAGGGGGGGTCTATGAGCAGTTCTTC | CASSRVTGGVYEQFF
TRBJ1-2 | . | TRBV4-1 | . | TGCGCCAGCAGCCAAGATAGGCAGAGGGGCTACACCTTC | CASSQDRQRGYTF
TRBJ1-1 | . | TRBV19 | . | TGTGCCAGTAGTCAGGGCCGGAGGAACACTGAAGCTTTCTTT | CASSQGRRNTEAFF
TRBJ1-1 | . | TRBV13 | once | TGTGCCAGCAGCTTAGGTCAGGGTGGCACTGAAGCTTTCTTT | CASSLGQGGTEAFF
TRBJ2-2 | . | TRBV6-1 | . | TGTGCCAGCAGTGAAATCGGGGGGCAGGGCGGGGAGCTGTTTTTT | CASSEIGGQGGELFF
TRBJ1-1 | . | TRBV7-9 | . | TGTGCCAGCAGCTTATGGGGAGGGTCTGAAGCTTTCTTT | CASSLWGGSEAFF
TRBJ2-3 | TRBD2 | TRBV12-3/TRBV12-4 | few | TGTGCCAGCAGCCCCGGGGGGTCAGATACGCAGTATTTT | CASSPGGSDTQYF
TRBJ1-2 | . | TRBV7-8 | . | TGTGCCAGCAGCTTATTCCCGCCGACAGCTAACTATGGCTACACCTTC | CASSLFPPTANYGYTF
TRBJ1-6 | . | TRBV9 | . | TGTGCCAGCAGCGCCGGACAGTATAATTCACCCCTCCACTTT | CASSAGQYNSPLHF
TRBJ1-1 | TRBD1 | TRBV6-1 | . | TGTGCCAGCAGTGAGGGGACAGTGTTTTACGCTTTCTTT | CASSEGTVFYAFF